Included here is one TCR beta chain sequence, with context. CDR3 length: 16 residues. V was pared by 6 bases and J by 3 bases, with 7 bases of the junction left unmatched. Germline CDR1 is WSHSY and CDR2 is SAAADI. This sample is drawn from a study of blood T cell repertoires in COVID-19. Overall study: Sites in the United States, Italy and Spain provided acute and convalescent COVID-19 samples. The analysed material was cDNA or gDNA that came from T cells, B-cell-depleted T cells, or PBMCs.

In the original processing: Quantification of nucleated cells was approximated via reference gene primer amplification. Sequenced by immunoSEQ multiplex PCR; TCRdb stores in-frame clones only, minus some. V and J calls and clone size come straight from that table; D and trimming were deduced from the DNA. The repertoire has around 320,000 clones, 85% of them found once; the top ten carry just over 7%. The sequence was collected from a human donor in a cohort sampled during active COVID-19. V is TRBV10-2 and J is TRBJ2-3; 12 nucleotides agree with TRBD2. Input material: peripheral blood. The CDR3, as DNA: TGCGCCAGCAGCCGAGGACTAGCGGGGCTGACAGATACGCAGTATTTT. This sequence encodes CASSRGLAGLTDTQYF.